The rows below give T cell receptor beta chains drawn from one sample of a study of blood T cell repertoires in COVID-19. Some clones are missing from TCRdb's copy, which holds only in-frame ones; the method was immunoSEQ multiplex PCR. The top ten hold around 3.2% of the sample, which has around 250,000 clones, about four fifths seen once. Sequenced input: peripheral blood. The receptors stem from a woman between 18 and 30 years old with acute or convalescent COVID-19. CDR3s include the opening cysteine and the closing phenylalanine or tryptophan. Each record gives: clone size, V gene, D gene, CDR3 length, J gene, CDR3 DNA, CDR3 protein. D genes are given only for firm matches. Some rows have no size entry. The others give once, few or many, or a class for an expanded clone.

>few|TRBV3-1/TRBV3-2|.|16|TRBJ2-3
TGTGCCAGCAGCCAAGAGGACGGGATAAACACAGATACGCAGTATTTT
CASSQEDGINTDTQYF
>.|TRBV18|.|13|TRBJ1-1
TGTGCCAGCTCACCGGGGGAGGGGGTTGAAGCTTTCTTT
CASSPGEGVEAFF
>.|TRBV7-9|.|18|TRBJ2-3
TGTGCCAGCAGCTTTTTGGCAGGGAAAAGTTCTAGCACAGATACGCAGTATTTT
CASSFLAGKSSSTDTQYF
>.|TRBV20-1|TRBD1|17|TRBJ1-3
TGCAGTGCTAGTGGTGACAGGGACCTCGACTCTGGAAACACCATATATTTT
CSASGDRDLDSGNTIYF
>.|TRBV3-1/TRBV3-2|TRBD1|15|TRBJ1-6
TGTGCCAGCAGCCAAGGGACAGGGGGCGGATCACCCCTCCACTTT
CASSQGTGGGSPLHF
>.|TRBV30|.|14|TRBJ1-3
TGTGCCTGGAGTGGGCCAGACTCTGGAAACACCATATATTTT
CAWSGPDSGNTIYF
>once|TRBV9|TRBD1|16|TRBJ1-1
TGTGCCAGCAGCGTAGACGCAGGGGGAAGGAACACTGAAGCTTTCTTT
CASSVDAGGRNTEAFF
>once|TRBV13|TRBD2|20|TRBJ2-1
TGTGCCAGCAGCTCCGACATGCCGGCGAGGAGCGGGAGTATGTCGAATGAGCAGTTCTTC
CASSSDMPARSGSMSNEQFF
>.|TRBV15|.|13|TRBJ1-1
TGTGCCACCAGCGACCGACAGGACACTGAAGCTTTCTTT
CATSDRQDTEAFF
>few|TRBV4-1|.|15|TRBJ1-1
TGCGCCAGCAGCCAAGAGAGGGATTTTCACGCTGAAGCTTTCTTT
CASSQERDFHAEAFF
>.|TRBV6-2/TRBV6-3|TRBD2|14|TRBJ2-5
TGTGCCAGCAGTCTAGCGGGACCGACTGGGAAGCAGTACTTC
CASSLAGPTGKQYF
>.|TRBV7-9|TRBD1|15|TRBJ2-7
TGTGCCAGCAGCTTTGGGGGACAGGGGGTCTACGAGCAGTACTTC
CASSFGGQGVYEQYF
>.|TRBV9|TRBD2|15|TRBJ2-5
TGTGCCAGCACCGCAAGCGGGAGGGCCTATGAGACCCAGTACTTC
CASTASGRAYETQYF
>.|TRBV7-9|TRBD1|14|TRBJ1-5
TGTGCCAGCAGCTTAACAGGGGATCTTCAGCCCCAGCATTTT
CASSLTGDLQPQHF
>.|TRBV2|TRBD1|14|TRBJ2-7
TGTGCCACCAAGGACAGGGGGATCACCTACGAGCAGTACTTC
CATKDRGITYEQYF
>once|TRBV12-3/TRBV12-4|.|12|TRBJ1-2
TGTGCCAGCAGAGCTGAGAACTATGGCTACACCTTC
CASRAENYGYTF
>.|TRBV5-4|.|14|TRBJ2-1
TGTGCCAGCAGCTTGGAATCAGCGGCCGGGCCGCAGTTCTTC
CASSLESAAGPQFF
>.|TRBV7-9|TRBD1|16|TRBJ2-7
TGTGCCAGCAGCCAACCCGGGACAGCCAATTCCTACGAGCAGTACTTC
CASSQPGTANSYEQYF
>.|TRBV5-1|TRBD1|15|TRBJ1-2
TGCGCCAGCAGCTTCGACCAGGGACAGACCTATGGCTACACCTTC
CASSFDQGQTYGYTF
>.|TRBV6-5|TRBD2|15|TRBJ2-1
TGTGCCAGCAGGCAGGGACTAGCGACTTACAATGAGCAGTTCTTC
CASRQGLATYNEQFF
>.|TRBV29-1|.|16|TRBJ2-3
TGCAGCGTTGCGAGGGAGTCTCGGGTGGGGACAGATACGCAGTATTTT
CSVARESRVGTDTQYF
>.|TRBV18|TRBD1|14|TRBJ1-6
TGTGCCAGCTCACCCCGGACAGGGGAGTCACCCCTCCACTTT
CASSPRTGESPLHF
>once|TRBV5-1|.|15|TRBJ2-3
TGCGCCAGCAGCTTGTTTCGCGGGGGCCCAGATACGCAGTATTTT
CASSLFRGGPDTQYF
>.|TRBV4-3|.|15|TRBJ1-3
TGCGCCAGCAGCCAAGGACAGAATTCTGGAAACACCATATATTTT
CASSQGQNSGNTIYF
>.|TRBV2|.|15|TRBJ2-1
TGTGCCAGCAGTCCGACTAGAAATACCGACGGTGAGCAGTTCTTC
CASSPTRNTDGEQFF
>.|TRBV19|.|11|TRBJ2-7
TGTGCCAGTAGTGGGGGGTACGAGCAGTACTTC
CASSGGYEQYF
>.|TRBV7-2|TRBD1|15|TRBJ1-2
TGTGCCAGCAGCCTAGGGGGCAGGGGAAACTATGGCTACACCTTC
CASSLGGRGNYGYTF